This T cell receptor (beta chain) was observed in a study of blood T cell repertoires in COVID-19. Cohorts were determined from participant-reported clinical history. Here immunoSEQ multiplex PCR was the method, and the copy in TCRdb shows in-frame clones only, minus some. The table has nearly 250,000 clones, about 82% seen once. Germline V gene lookup returns CDR1 SGDLS and CDR2 YYNGEE. This CDR3 is built from 12 residues. The V end was cut by 0 bases, the J end by 8 bases, with 8 bases between. The chain couples TRBV9 to TRBJ1-2; D uncertain. This clonotype originated in a woman in her fifties or sixties with acute COVID-19. The sequenced material came from PBMCs or T cells enriched from blood (not recorded which). For the CDR3, the DNA is TGTGCCAGCAGCGTAGGTGGCACGGGCTACACCTTC. As protein: CASSVGGTGYTF.